Presented here are 26 T cell receptor beta chains from one specimen sequenced in a study of control samples from healthy donors and cancer patients. TCRdb's copy holds only in-frame clones and misses some; the assay was immunoSEQ multiplex PCR. In the table there are 150,000 to 200,000 clones, about 90% of which are singletons. The sequencing input was blood. Every receptor here comes from a man aged 25-40 years in good health.

J is TRBJ1-5 and V is TRBV6-1; D uncertain. The CDR3 contains 13 residues. Between the trimmed V and J ends, which lost 0 bases and 4 bases, there was a span of 4 bases. The germline gives CDR1 MNHNS, CDR2 SASEGT. The CDR3 reads CASSEARNQPQHF. In DNA form, the CDR3 reads TGTGCCAGCAGTGAAGCAAGAAATCAGCCCCAGCATTTT.

The count of this clone is one. This rearrangement joins TRBV5-1 to TRBJ2-6; D remains ambiguous. The CDR3 totals 16 residues. The germline gives CDR1 SGHRS, CDR2 YFSETQ. V was pared by 4 bases and J by 0 bases, with 11 bases between. The CDR3 region is CASSLDGNSGANVLTF. The CDR3, as DNA: TGCGCCAGCAGCCTGGACGGAAACTCTGGGGCCAACGTCCTGACTTTC.

The CDR3 nucleotides read TGTGCCAGCAGCTTAGAAGGCCGGGAGCTGTTTTTT. As protein: CASSLEGRELFF. The gene calls are TRBV11-1 and TRBJ2-2; D is ambiguous. Per germline, CDR1 SGHAT and CDR2 FQDESV (reference sequence). The CDR3 sequence is 12 residues long. V lost 1 base to trimming and J lost 9 bases, with 6 bases between them.

The chain employs TRBV5-1 and TRBJ1-1, with D uncertain. Germline assignment: CDR1 SGHRS and CDR2 YFSETQ. Trimming cost V 4 bases and J 1 base, with 8 bases left between them. The CDR3 loop spans 13 amino acids. The CDR3: CASSLDTNTEAFF. In DNA, the CDR3 is TGCGCCAGCAGCCTCGACACGAACACTGAAGCTTTCTTT.

This clone came up once. The chain carries TRBV12-3 or TRBV12-4 and TRBJ1-1, with a tentative D call TRBD1 (5 bases). Trimming pared 3 bases from V and 1 base from J, leaving 6 bases between. The CDR3 consists of 13 residues. CDR3 DNA: TGTGCCAGCAGTTTTGGGGGGAACACTGAAGCTTTCTTT. This encodes CASSFGGNTEAFF.

The chain is built from TRBV27 and TRBJ1-1; maybe TRBD1 (5 bases). Germline V gene data show CDR1 as MNHEY and CDR2 as SMNVEV (reference sequence). Trimming left V 4 bases short and J 1 base short, with 10 bases between. CDR3 length: 14 residues. CDR3 in amino acids: CASSSWGGNTEAFF. In DNA form, the CDR3 reads TGTGCCAGCAGTTCATGGGGGGGGAACACTGAAGCTTTCTTT.

The J gene is TRBJ1-3, the V gene TRBV14, with a tentative D call TRBD1 (5 bases). This CDR3 region has 13 residues. V was pared by 6 bases and J by 4 bases, with 10 bases between. The germline V gene has CDR1 SGHDN and CDR2 FVKESK. CDR3 bases: TGTGCCAGCAGTAGGGACGGAGGAAACACCATATATTTT. Amino acids: CASSRDGGNTIYF.

This clone was seen more than once but under ten times. The chain uses TRBV7-9 and TRBJ1-5; D might be TRBD1 (5 bases). The V end lost 3 bases, the J end lost 3 bases, and 12 bases lay between the germline ends. The CDR3 has 15 residues. The V gene's germline CDR1 is SEHNR and CDR2 FQNEAQ (reference sequence). Written as DNA, the CDR3 is TGTGCCAGCAGCTTGGGGCCAGGATTCAATCAGCCCCAGCATTTT. It encodes CASSLGPGFNQPQHF.

This sequence joins TRBV6-5 and TRBJ2-1; 12 bases fit TRBD2. Germline values: CDR1 MNHEY, CDR2 SVGAGI. J lost 4 bases, V lost 6 bases, and 4 bases had no gene match. The CDR3 covers 15 residues. This CDR3 is CASRRLAGDYNEQFF. In nucleotides, the CDR3 is TGTGCCAGCAGGCGACTAGCGGGGGATTACAATGAGCAGTTCTTC.

This sequence joins TRBV9 and TRBJ2-1; D gene unclear. Germline CDR1 and CDR2: SGDLS and YYNGEE. The V end was cut by 4 bases, the J end by 6 bases, with 17 bases between. This CDR3 has 15 amino acids. The CDR3 DNA reads TGTGCCAGCAGCCCCTTATGGGGAAGAAGCAATGAGCAGTTCTTC. Its protein is CASSPLWGRSNEQFF.

J is TRBJ2-2 and V is TRBV19, with 14 bases identical to TRBD2. The CDR3 spans 22 residues. CDR1 and CDR2 from the germline V gene are LNHDA and SQIVND (reference sequence). With V trimmed by 2 bases and J by 1 base, 15 bases remained unmatched. DNA of the CDR3: TGTGCCAGTAGTATAATAGGACTAGCGGGAGGAATCCCTCTACTGAACACCGGGGAGCTGTTTTTT. Translation gives CASSIIGLAGGIPLLNTGELFF. Using reference TRBV19 and TRBJ2-2 for the parts outside the CDR3, the full variable domain is DGGITQSPKYLFRKEGQNVTLSCEQNLNHDAMYWYRQDPGQGLRLIYYSQIVNDFQKGDIAEGYSVSREKKESFPLTVTSAQKNPTAFYLCASSIIGLAGGIPLLNTGELFFGEGSRLTVL.

The chain recombines TRBV9 with TRBJ2-2; D is undetermined. The CDR3 has 14 amino acids. Between the trimmed V and J ends, which lost 4 bases and 4 bases, there was a span of 11 bases. From germline, CDR1 is SGDLS and CDR2 YYNGEE. CDR3 amino acids: CASSLGSGTGELFF. DNA for the CDR3: TGTGCCAGCAGCCTAGGCTCGGGCACCGGGGAGCTGTTTTTT.

The J gene is TRBJ2-5, the V gene TRBV3-1 (or the pseudogene TRBV3-2); 8 bases are shared with TRBD2. The CDR3 is 15 residues long. With V trimmed by 4 bases and J by 2 bases, 6 bases remained unmatched. Per the germline V gene, CDR1 is LGHDT and CDR2 is YNNKEL (reference sequence). The CDR3 loop is CASSRRGATQETQYF. The CDR3 DNA sequence: TGTGCCAGCAGCCGGCGGGGGGCTACTCAAGAGACCCAGTACTTC.

J is TRBJ1-3 and V is TRBV29-1, with a tentative D call TRBD1 (6 bases). Germline V gene data show CDR1 as SQVTM and CDR2 as ANQGSEA. V was trimmed by 7 bases and J by 11 bases, leaving 21 bases between them. This CDR3 spans 13 amino acids. The CDR3 reads CSARTGSTSPIYF. The CDR3 DNA reads TGCAGCGCCCGAACAGGGTCCACTAGCCCCATATATTTT. The whole variable domain, filled in from reference TRBV29-1 and TRBJ1-3, reads SAVISQKPSRDICQRGTSLTIQCQVDSQVTMMFWYRQQPGQSLTLIATANQGSEATYESGFVIDKFPISRPNLTFSTLTVSNMSPEDSSIYLCSARTGSTSPIYFGEGSWLTVV.

The chain links TRBV20-1 to TRBJ1-1; D is undetermined. From germline, CDR1 is DFQATT and CDR2 SNEGSKA (reference sequence). The V end was cut by 3 bases, the J end by 7 bases, with 9 bases between. There are 11 residues in the CDR3. CDR3 DNA: TGCAGTGCTAGGCGGGGAGGTGAAGCTTTCTTT. This sequence encodes CSARRGGEAFF.

This clone was observed a single time. V and J are TRBV27 and TRBJ2-6; TRBD1 aligns across 7 bases. V trimming: 7 bases; J trimming: 0 bases; junction bases outside the gene matches: 15. CDR3 size: 19 residues. Germline V gene lookup returns CDR1 MNHEY and CDR2 SMNVEV (reference sequence). This chain's CDR3 is CASMISRDRRSSGANVLTF. CDR3 nucleotides: TGTGCCAGCATGATTTCCCGGGACAGACGGTCCTCTGGGGCCAACGTCCTGACTTTC.

This clone is a singleton in its sample. The gene calls are TRBV7-9 and TRBJ2-5, with 11 bases aligning to TRBD2. Germline CDR1 is SEHNR and CDR2 is FQNEAQ (reference sequence). V dropped 1 base and J dropped 4; count of bases not matched to a gene: 5. The CDR3 runs to 16 residues. The chain's CDR3 is CASSLDLAGGIETQYF. In nucleotides, the CDR3 is TGTGCCAGCAGCTTAGACTTAGCGGGGGGGATAGAGACCCAGTACTTC.

The chain carries TRBV7-3 and TRBJ2-2; D gene uncertain. V was trimmed by 5 bases and J by 2 bases, leaving 15 bases between them. The CDR3 runs to 16 residues. Germline V CDR1 and CDR2: SGHTA, FQGTGA. The CDR3 nucleotides read TGTGCCAGCAGCCTCCTTCGGGCGGACAACACCGGGGAGCTGTTTTTT. It yields the protein CASSLLRADNTGELFF.

The chain employs TRBV7-3 and TRBJ1-6; TRBD1 might be the D (5 bases). CDR3 length: 14 amino acids. Germline V CDR1 and CDR2: SGHTA, FQGTGA. Trimming took off 0 bases at V and 10 bases at J, with 10 bases between the two ends. In DNA, the CDR3 is TGTGCCAGCAGCTTAACAGGGGAGCAGTCACCCCTCCACTTT. Translated: CASSLTGEQSPLHF.

The V and J genes are TRBV24-1 and TRBJ1-5; D is undetermined. CDR3 length equals 17 residues. V gave up 3 bases and J gave up 2 bases, with 16 bases separating them. The germline CDR1 and CDR2 sequences are KGHDR and SFDVKD. CDR3 DNA sequence: TGTGCCACCAGTGATGGCGCTCCTGGACGTCGCAATCAGCCCCAGCATTTT. It specifies CATSDGAPGRRNQPQHF.

The chain joins TRBV2 to TRBJ2-2; 10 positions match TRBD2. This CDR3 has 19 residues. Losses at the gene ends were 6 bases for V and 2 bases for J; bases not matched to a gene: 15. Germline-derived CDR1 and CDR2 are SNHLY and FYNNEI. The CDR3 reads CASRLQLSGTSANTGELFF. The CDR3 region has the DNA TGTGCCAGCAGACTCCAACTGTCCGGGACTAGCGCCAACACCGGGGAGCTGTTTTTT.

The V and J genes are TRBV7-2 and TRBJ2-3, with 8 bases fitting TRBD1. Looked up from germline, CDR1 is SGHTA and CDR2 is FQGNSA. This CDR3 region has 18 residues. V gave up 1 base and J gave up 10 bases; unmatched junction bases: 19. CDR3 sequence (DNA): TGTGCCAGCAGCTTAGGGTACAGGGGGACAGGCCTGGCAAGTTCGCAGTATTTT. Translated: CASSLGYRGTGLASSQYF.

The CDR3 DNA follows: TGCGCCAGCAGCTTGGCGGGGCCCCCCTACGAGCAGTACTTC. This sequence encodes CASSLAGPPYEQYF. The chain carries TRBV5-1 and TRBJ2-7; D may correspond to TRBD1 or TRBD2 (5 bases each). Germline-derived CDR1 and CDR2 are SGHRS and YFSETQ. The CDR3 loop spans 14 amino acids. V was trimmed by 0 bases and J by 2 bases, leaving 9 bases between them.

The V gene is TRBV18, the J gene TRBJ1-6, with TRBD1 as a possible D gene (6 bases). The V end was cut by 1 base, the J end by 0 bases, with 16 bases between. The CDR3 covers 19 residues. Germline CDR1 is KGHSH and CDR2 is LQKENI. CDR3 loop: CASSPLGAGWSSYNSPLHF. The CDR3 DNA reads as TGTGCCAGCTCACCACTGGGGGCTGGGTGGAGCTCCTATAATTCACCCCTCCACTTT. Full variable domain (outside the CDR3, taken from reference TRBV18 and TRBJ1-6): NAGVMQNPRHLVRRRGQEARLRCSPMKGHSHVYWYRQLPEEGLKFMVYLQKENIIDESGMPKERFSAEFPKEGPSILRIQQVVRGDSAAYFCASSPLGAGWSSYNSPLHFGNGTRLTVT.

The chain couples TRBV7-9 to TRBJ1-5; D gene uncertain. The CDR3 covers 15 residues. CDR1 SEHNR and CDR2 FQNEAQ come from the germline V gene (reference sequence). V was cut by 0 bases and J by 7 bases, with 13 bases left in between. The chain's CDR3 is CASSLAGVIGQPQHF. DNA for the CDR3: TGTGCCAGCAGCTTAGCAGGTGTCATCGGCCAGCCCCAGCATTTT. Filled out from reference TRBV7-9 and TRBJ1-5, the complete variable domain reads DTGVSQNPRHKITKRGQNVTFRCDPISEHNRLYWYRQTLGQGPEFLTYFQNEAQLEKSRLLSDRFSAERPKGSFSTLEIQRTEQGDSAMYLCASSLAGVIGQPQHFGDGTRLSIL.

The chain links TRBV28 to TRBJ2-5, with unresolved D. The CDR3 is 15 amino acids. Germline V gives CDR1 MDHEN, CDR2 SYDVKM. The germline V and J ends were trimmed by 5 bases and 1 base, with 14 bases remaining between them. In nucleotides, the CDR3 is TGTGCCAGCAGTCCCCATCAGCTGTCCCAAGAGACCCAGTACTTC. Translated, it gives CASSPHQLSQETQYF.